This entry concerns a single T cell receptor (beta chain). These data belong to a study of blood T cell repertoires in COVID-19. Here immunoSEQ multiplex PCR was the method, and the copy in TCRdb shows in-frame clones only, minus some. The sample carries 130,000 to 150,000 clones, roughly three quarters recorded once. The CDR3 contains 12 residues. Trimming cost V 8 bases and J 4 bases, with 9 bases left between them. The J gene is TRBJ2-1, the V gene TRBV12-3 or TRBV12-4; TRBD1 might be the D (5 bases). The sequence was collected from a woman in her 70s with COVID-19, enrolled during active disease. Sequenced material: peripheral blood. CDR3 DNA sequence: TGTGCCAGCGGGGCGGCGTACAATGAGCAGTTCTTC. Protein sequence: CASGAAYNEQFF.